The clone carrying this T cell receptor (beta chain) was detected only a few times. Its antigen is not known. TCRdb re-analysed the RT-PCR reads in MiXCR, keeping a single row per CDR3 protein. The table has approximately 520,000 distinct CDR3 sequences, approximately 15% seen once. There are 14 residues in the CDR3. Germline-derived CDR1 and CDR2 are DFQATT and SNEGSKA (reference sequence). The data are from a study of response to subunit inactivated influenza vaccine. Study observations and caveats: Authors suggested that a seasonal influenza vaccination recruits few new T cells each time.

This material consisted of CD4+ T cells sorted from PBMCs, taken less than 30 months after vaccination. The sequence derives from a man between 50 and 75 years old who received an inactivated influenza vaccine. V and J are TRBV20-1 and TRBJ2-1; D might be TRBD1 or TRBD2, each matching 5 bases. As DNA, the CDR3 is TGCTCTATCGTAGGGACGCTCTCCTACAATGAGCAGTTCTTC. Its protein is CSIVGTLSYNEQFF.